This TCR beta chain was sequenced in a study of blood T cell repertoires in COVID-19. Across the whole study: Acute and convalescent COVID-19 samples came from the United States, Italy and Spain. Nucleic acid was either cDNA or gDNA, and it came from T cells, B-cell-depleted T cells, or PBMCs.

In the original processing: Amplification with reference gene primers provided the estimates of nucleated cell counts. Assay used: immunoSEQ multiplex PCR; TCRdb lists only in-frame clones, some missing. That table is the source of V, J and clone size, and D and trimming were worked out from the DNA. Of 20,000 to 25,000 clones listed, approximately 90% are singletons. Looked up from germline, CDR1 is SGHAT and CDR2 is FQNNGV. V shed 0 bases and J 7 bases; nucleotides not matched to a gene: 2. The CDR3 totals 13 residues. Sequenced material: peripheral blood. The clonotype comes from an elderly woman with active COVID-19. The chain uses TRBV11-2 and TRBJ1-2; 7 bases line up with TRBD1. The CDR3 spells CASSLEPGGGYTF. DNA of the CDR3: TGTGCCAGCAGCTTAGAACCAGGGGGTGGCTACACCTTC.